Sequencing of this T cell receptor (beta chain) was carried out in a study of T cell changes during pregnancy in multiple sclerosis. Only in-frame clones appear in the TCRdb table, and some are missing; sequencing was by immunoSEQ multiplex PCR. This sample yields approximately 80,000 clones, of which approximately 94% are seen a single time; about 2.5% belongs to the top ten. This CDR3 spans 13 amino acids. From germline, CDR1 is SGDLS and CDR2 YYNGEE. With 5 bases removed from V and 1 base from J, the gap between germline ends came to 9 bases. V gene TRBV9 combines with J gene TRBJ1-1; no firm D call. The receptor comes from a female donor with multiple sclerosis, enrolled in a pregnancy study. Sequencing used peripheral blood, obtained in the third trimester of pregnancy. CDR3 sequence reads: CASSWGANTEAFF. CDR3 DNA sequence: TGTGCCAGCAGTTGGGGAGCGAACACTGAAGCTTTCTTT.